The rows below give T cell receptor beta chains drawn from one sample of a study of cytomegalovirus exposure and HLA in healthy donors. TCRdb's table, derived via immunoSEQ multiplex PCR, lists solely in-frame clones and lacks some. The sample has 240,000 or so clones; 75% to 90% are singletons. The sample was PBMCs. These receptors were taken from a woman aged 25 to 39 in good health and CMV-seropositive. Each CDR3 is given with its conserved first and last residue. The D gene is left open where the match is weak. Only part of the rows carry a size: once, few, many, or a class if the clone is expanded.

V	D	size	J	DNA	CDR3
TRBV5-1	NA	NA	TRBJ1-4	TGCGCCAGCAGCAGTTCAAACGGACTCTCGCAGAAACTGTTTTTT	CASSSSNGLSQKLFF
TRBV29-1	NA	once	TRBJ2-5	TGCAGCGTTGAGAAGCTGAGACTGAGCTTGGAGACCCAGTACTTC	CSVEKLRLSLETQYF
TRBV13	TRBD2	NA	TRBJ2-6	TGTGCCAGCAGTCCCGGGGGGAATACTGGGGCCAACGTCCTGACTTTC	CASSPGGNTGANVLTF
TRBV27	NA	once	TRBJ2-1	TGTGCCAGCAGTCCAACTAACACGGGGAACAATGAGCAGTTCTTC	CASSPTNTGNNEQFF
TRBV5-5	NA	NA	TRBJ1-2	TGTGCCAGCAGCCCGGCGGCGGGGGAAGTCTATGGCTACACCTTC	CASSPAAGEVYGYTF
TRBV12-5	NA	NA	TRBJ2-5	TGTGCCGTGAATGGGGCAAGGGAGACCCAGTACTTC	CAVNGARETQYF
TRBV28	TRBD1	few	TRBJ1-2	TGTGCCAGCAGATACGACAGGGGGCAGCGCTACACCTTC	CASRYDRGQRYTF
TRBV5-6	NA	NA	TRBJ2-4	TGTGCCAGCAGCATCGGGCCCGGGGACATTCAGTACTTC	CASSIGPGDIQYF
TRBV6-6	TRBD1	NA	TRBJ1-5	TGTGCCAGCACTACAACGGGAGGACAGGGCCGTCAGCCCCAGCATTTT	CASTTTGGQGRQPQHF
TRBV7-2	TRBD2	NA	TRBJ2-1	TGTGCCAGCAGCCCGGGACTAGCGGCCGATGAGCAGTTCTTC	CASSPGLAADEQFF
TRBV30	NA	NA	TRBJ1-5	TGTGCCTGGAGTTTAGGAGACCTAGCGAATCAGCCCCAGCATTTT	CAWSLGDLANQPQHF
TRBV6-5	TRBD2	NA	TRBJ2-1	TGTGCCAGCAGTATAGCGGGAGGGCCAGGGGAGCAGTTCTTC	CASSIAGGPGEQFF
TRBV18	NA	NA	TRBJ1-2	TGTGCCAGCTCACCAAGCAACGGTGACTATGGCTACACCTTC	CASSPSNGDYGYTF
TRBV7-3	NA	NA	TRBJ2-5	TGTGCCAGCAGCCCGCGGCGCAGCCAAGAGACCCAGTACTTC	CASSPRRSQETQYF
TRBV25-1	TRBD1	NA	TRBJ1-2	TGTGCCAGCAGTGAATACTCCAGGGGGTCTCTTAACTATGGCTACACCTTC	CASSEYSRGSLNYGYTF
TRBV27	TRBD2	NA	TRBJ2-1	TGTGCCAGCAGTTTGCTAGCGGGAATGGACAATGAGCAGTTCTTC	CASSLLAGMDNEQFF
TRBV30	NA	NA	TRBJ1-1	TGTGCCTGGAGTGGCTCGCTACGGTCGAACACTGAAGCTTTCTTT	CAWSGSLRSNTEAFF
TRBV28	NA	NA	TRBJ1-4	TGTGCCAGCAGTTTATCTTGGGGGAGAGGGGGAAAACTGTTTTTT	CASSLSWGRGGKLFF
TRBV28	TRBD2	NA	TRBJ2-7	TGTGCCAGCAGGCCGTCGGGGGGGCCTAGGTACGAGCAGTACTTC	CASRPSGGPRYEQYF
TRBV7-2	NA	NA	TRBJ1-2	TGTGCCAGCAGCGCGACGGGGACTTCTGGCTACACCTTC	CASSATGTSGYTF
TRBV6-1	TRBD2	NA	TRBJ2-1	TGTGCCAGCAGTCAAGTTACTGGGTTAGCGGGGAATGAGCAGTTCTTC	CASSQVTGLAGNEQFF
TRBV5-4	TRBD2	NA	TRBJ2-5	TGTGCCAGCAGCGGAGGACTAGCGGGAACCGGAGAGACCCAGTACTTC	CASSGGLAGTGETQYF
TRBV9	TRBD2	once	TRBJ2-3	TGTGCCAGCAGCGTGGGACTAGACGGGACAGATACGCAGTATTTT	CASSVGLDGTDTQYF
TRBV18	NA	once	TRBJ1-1	TGTGCCAGCTCCCTTCCCCGGAATCCAGGCCACACTGAAGCTTTCTTT	CASSLPRNPGHTEAFF
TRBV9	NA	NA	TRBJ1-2	TGTGCCAGCAGCCCGGGACACGACTATGGCTACACCTTC	CASSPGHDYGYTF
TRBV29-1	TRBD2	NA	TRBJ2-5	TGCAGCGTCGAAGCGGGAGACACTCAAGAGACCCAGTACTTC	CSVEAGDTQETQYF
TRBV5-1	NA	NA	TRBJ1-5	TGCGCCAGCAGCTTATCGGGGGTGGAACAGCCCCAGCATTTT	CASSLSGVEQPQHF
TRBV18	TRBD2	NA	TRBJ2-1	TGTGCCAGCTCACCCCGCGAAGCGGGAGGGCCTTTCAATGAGCAGTTCTTC	CASSPREAGGPFNEQFF
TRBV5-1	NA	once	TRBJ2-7	TGCGCCAGCAGCTTGCGTTCCAGGGGCGACGAGCAGTACTTC	CASSLRSRGDEQYF
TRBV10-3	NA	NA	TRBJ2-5	TGTGCCATCAGTAGGGGCGAGACCCAGTACTTC	CAISRGETQYF
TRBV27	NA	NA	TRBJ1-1	TGTGCCAGCAAAAGGATCCCCGGGGGAAACACTGAAGCTTTCTTT	CASKRIPGGNTEAFF
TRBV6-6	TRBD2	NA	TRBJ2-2	TGTGCCAGCAGTTACTCGGGACTAGGTGACATCGGGGAGCTGTTTTTT	CASSYSGLGDIGELFF
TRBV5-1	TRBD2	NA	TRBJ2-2	TGCGCCAGCAGCTTGGGAGTAGCGGGAGTTACCGGGGAGCTGTTTTTT	CASSLGVAGVTGELFF
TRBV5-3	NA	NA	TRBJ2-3	TGTGCCAGATTAGATAGAGATACGCAGTATTTT	CARLDRDTQYF
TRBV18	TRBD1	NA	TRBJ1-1	TGTGCCAGCTCACCAAATCGACAGGGGGCCTCTGAAGCTTTCTTT	CASSPNRQGASEAFF
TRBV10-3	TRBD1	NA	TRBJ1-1	TGTGCCAGCAGTCTCATGGGACAGCTTGAAGCTTTCTTT	CASSLMGQLEAFF
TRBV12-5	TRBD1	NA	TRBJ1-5	TGTGCTAGTGCCAAGGACAGGGGGCGTCAGCCCCAGCATTTT	CASAKDRGRQPQHF
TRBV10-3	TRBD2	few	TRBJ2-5	TGTGCCATCAGTCCCCAAACGTCTGGTTTAGCGGGAGGAGAGACCCAGTACTTC	CAISPQTSGLAGGETQYF
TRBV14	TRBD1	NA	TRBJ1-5	TGTGTCTGGTCAGGGGGTAGCAATCAGCCCCAGCATTTT	CVWSGGSNQPQHF
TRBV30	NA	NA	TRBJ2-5	TGTGCCTGGAGTGTACTAGAGCAAGAGACCCAGTACTTC	CAWSVLEQETQYF
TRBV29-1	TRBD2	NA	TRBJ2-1	TGCAGCGTTGACGGACTAGCGGGAGTAGCCTACAATGAGCAGTTCTTC	CSVDGLAGVAYNEQFF
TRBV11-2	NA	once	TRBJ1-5	TGTGCCAGCAGCCTAGACAGACTGAATCAGCCCCAGCATTTT	CASSLDRLNQPQHF
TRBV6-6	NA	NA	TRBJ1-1	TGTGCCAGCAGTACCGGGGACACTGAAGCTTTCTTT	CASSTGDTEAFF
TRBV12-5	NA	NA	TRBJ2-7	TGTGCTAGTGGCCGGGGAGATTGGATCGAAGGAAAGCAGTACTTC	CASGRGDWIEGKQYF
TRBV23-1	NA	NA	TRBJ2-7	TGCGCCAGCACTTGGATCCACAGGAGCTCCTACGAGCAGTACTTC	CASTWIHRSSYEQYF
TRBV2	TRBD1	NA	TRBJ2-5	TGTGCCAGCAGCGACAGGGGAGAGACCCAGTACTTC	CASSDRGETQYF
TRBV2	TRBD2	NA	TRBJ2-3	TGTGCCAGCAGTCTTAGCGGGAGCACAGATACGCAGTATTTT	CASSLSGSTDTQYF
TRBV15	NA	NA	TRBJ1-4	TGTGCCACCAGCAGAGCGATTAGTGAAAAACTGTTTTTT	CATSRAISEKLFF
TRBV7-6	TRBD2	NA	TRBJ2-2	TGTGCCAGCAGCTTAGGTGCAGCGGGAGCCACCGGGGAGCTGTTTTTT	CASSLGAAGATGELFF
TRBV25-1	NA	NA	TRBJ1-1	TGTGCCAGCAGTGAATGGAATTCCGGAACTACTAGCGATGAAGCTTTCTTT	CASSEWNSGTTSDEAFF
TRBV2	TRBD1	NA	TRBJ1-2	TGTGCCAGCGTCACAGGGGGCATTTTCTATGGCTACACCTTC	CASVTGGIFYGYTF